This T cell receptor (beta chain) was identified during a study of blood T cells in healthy people across ages (dated by TCRdb to the mid-2010s). Describing the broader study: In model experiments, template switching captured about one uniquely barcoded TCR beta cDNA molecule for every two T cells. The study measured age-related changes in TCR beta repertoire diversity using deep sequencing normalized with unique cDNA molecular identifiers. The donors were divided into four age groups: young (average around 17 years), middle-aged (almost 40), aged (62) and long-lived (about 84). To avoid experimental bias, donors of different ages were distributed randomly across sequencing lanes. The study analyzed two additional independent replicas of 1 million unique cDNA reads from the same blood draw for two donors, one aged 18 to 30 and one aged 80 or older. Paper-wide results and their limitations: Estimates of total diversity based on one million sequenced T cells were considered lower bounds and underestimates. Observed TCR beta diversity per million T cells fell roughly linearly with age, and a significant reduction was already apparent by age around 36. The percentage of naive T cells measured by flow cytometry correlated strongly with observed TCR beta diversity. Compared with the aged group, more naive CD4+ T cells, fewer expanded clones and increased TCR diversity were shown by the long-lived group, suggesting age selection. Because donor CMV infection status was unknown, age-related changes in expanded clonotypes were potentially confounded. Since profiling was done on bulk unsorted PBMCs, naive and antigen-experienced compartments could not be conclusively compared.

The germline V gene gives CDR1 as SGHRS and CDR2 as YFSETQ. Including cysteine and phenylalanine, the CDR3 has 16 amino acids. Only the CDR3 part of the read is kept: 48 bases, read in frame from the first base. The V end gives up 0 bases and the J end 3 bases, leaving 4 bases in the junction not matched to a gene. The protocol used for the library was 5' RACE. Instrument used: Illumina HiSeq 2500. A second PCR of about 6 to 12 cycles was run with a J-beta primer mix and a sample-barcoded 5' primer. Each TCR beta cDNA molecule received a unique molecular identifier from a template-switch 5' adaptor carrying 12 random nucleotides. Each sample yielded at least 2.5 million CDR3-containing paired-end reads. First-strand cDNA was synthesized from all RNA with the Mint cDNA synthesis kit, primed by a TRBC-specific oligonucleotide. After uracil-DNA glycosylase treatment, a first 18-cycle PCR used universal primers M1SS and BC2_uni_R on all cDNA. In the paper's pipeline: Each sample was normalized by randomly selecting 1 million high-quality reads, each carrying a distinct molecular identifier. Reads sharing molecular identifiers were discarded rather than binned into consensus sequences. MiTCR, with a Q25 quality threshold and the strictest error-elimination algorithm, was used for CDR3 identification, clonotype clustering and error correction. Lower-bound total TCR beta diversity was estimated with a nonparametric unseen species model using Euler transformation. Starting from the raw public reads, TCRdb applied fastp trimming at Q25, assembled clones with MiXCR and retained in-frame beta chains. When rows share a CDR3 protein, they turn into one entry using the most common DNA and genes. None of the V and J calls come from the authors' own analysis; TCRdb made them. The sample contains 1.6 million or so distinct CDR3 sequences, roughly 32% of them found a single time. The biggest ten clones account for approximately 11% of the sample.

Comment on this clonotype: This receptor's antigen is unknown. It has no much larger one-base neighbor in the sample; base qualities were not kept.

The approximately 41 donors, aged 6 to 90 years, were systemically healthy Caucasian individuals from Russia. Each donor gave approximately 9.3 milliliters of peripheral blood, collected into EDTA-treated Vacutainer tubes. Ficoll-Paque density-gradient centrifugation was used to isolate PBMCs, with at least 6 million obtained per sample. Total RNA, at least 6 micrograms per sample, was extracted from PBMCs with Trizol reagent. For every donor, an aliquot of PBMCs went through flow cytometry to measure the percentages of naive CD45RAhigh/CD27high T cells. The V gene is TRBV5-1 and the J gene is TRBJ2-3, with 10 bases aligning to TRBD2. The sample consisted of blood. The sequence was obtained from a woman aged 25 to 39 in good health. DNA sequence: TGCGCCAGCAGCTTGGCGGCACTAGCGGGGACAGATACGCAGTATTTT. Its translation is CASSLAALAGTDTQYF.